This T cell receptor beta chain was recovered during a study of naive and memory T cell subsets. Study outcomes and limitations: Activation and differentiation may alter RNA-based TCR counts.

With respect to this clonotype: Its specificity is unknown.

Both TRBC1 and TRBC2 were covered by a beta constant-region primer of two equimolar oligonucleotides. Ligated cDNA was amplified by four rounds of PCR with nested alpha and beta constant-region primers and SP2. One entry per CDR3 protein results from TCRdb running MiXCR on the UMI-ligation and nested PCR reads. The profile shows 95,000 to 150,000 distinct CDR3 sequences, roughly 36% of them singletons. The CDR3 loop spans 13 amino acids. Germline V gene sequence: CDR1 KGHSH, CDR2 LQKENI. Unmatched junction bases numbered 9, after V lost 3 bases and J lost 12 bases. Sequencing was performed on central memory CD4+ T cells from blood. V usage is TRBV18 and J usage is TRBJ2-7, with 9 bases matching TRBD1. The origin of this receptor is a human donor in good health. The CDR3 sequence is CASSPSAGDRVYF. The DNA for the CDR3 is TGTGCCAGCTCACCTTCGGCTGGGGACAGGGTGTACTTC.